What follows are 31 T cell receptor beta chains derived from one specimen sequenced in a study of human T cells and chemical hapten exposure. TCRdb re-analysed the RACE reads in MiXCR, keeping a single row per CDR3 protein. The table records some 88,000 distinct CDR3 sequences, more than 9.5% of them present only once. Time point of the sample: patch test 2, 6 weeks after DPC sensitization. Treatment given: therapeutic diphenylcyclopropenone sensitization with weekly scalp DPC. Material: whole blood, obtained in connection with sensitization to the hapten diphenylcyclopropenone (DPC). These receptors were taken from a man aged 40-50 years with alopecia areata. Some clones in this sample may be carry-over from other donors' samples.

The V call is TRBV28, the J call TRBJ1-2, with D uncertain. V was cut by 5 bases and J by 1 base, with 5 bases left in between. The germline V gene encodes CDR1 MDHEN and CDR2 SYDVKM. CDR3 size: 12 residues. The CDR3 is CASSPLNYGYTF. In nucleotides, the CDR3 is TGTGCCAGCAGTCCCCTTAACTATGGCTACACCTTC.

This clonotype was seen only a few times. This chain uses TRBV19 with TRBJ2-1, with a tentative D call TRBD1 (6 bases). With 4 bases removed from V and 6 bases from J, the gap between germline ends came to 19 bases. Germline CDR1 and CDR2: LNHDA and SQIVND (reference sequence). The CDR3 covers 16 residues. As DNA, the CDR3 is TGTGCCAGTAGTACAGGGACACTCCTTAACCCCAATGAGCAGTTCTTC. Its translation is CASSTGTLLNPNEQFF.

By its share, this clonotype is medium-sized. The chain carries TRBV29-1 and TRBJ2-2, with a weak D call TRBD2 (6 bases). V was cut by 0 bases and J by 9 bases, with 17 bases left in between. Per the germline V gene, CDR1 is SQVTM and CDR2 is ANQGSEA. The CDR3 is 15 residues long. The CDR3 DNA reads as TGCAGCGTTGAAGAAGGCGGGACTTTTGCCTGGGAGCTGTTTTTT. Residues: CSVEEGGTFAWELFF.

V usage is TRBV29-1 and J usage is TRBJ2-5; 13 bases are a match to TRBD2. CDR3 length: 15 amino acids. Germline CDR1 SQVTM, CDR2 ANQGSEA. The ends lost 6 bases at V and 1 base at J; junction bases unmatched: 5. The CDR3, as DNA: TGCAGCGTCTTACTAGCGGGAGGGAGCCAAGAGACCCAGTACTTC. This gives the protein CSVLLAGGSQETQYF.

The genes are TRBV29-1 and TRBJ1-4; D perhaps matches TRBD1 (5 bases). CDR3 length: 14 residues. CDR1 and CDR2 from the germline V gene are SQVTM and ANQGSEA. V shed 4 bases and J shed 0 bases, with 9 bases lying between them. In DNA form, the CDR3 reads TGCAGCGTTGCCGACAGCACAACTAATGAAAAACTGTTTTTT. This gives the protein CSVADSTTNEKLFF. The entire variable domain, with the rest obtained from reference TRBV29-1 and TRBJ1-4, is as follows: SAVISQKPSRDICQRGTSLTIQCQVDSQVTMMFWYRQQPGQSLTLIATANQGSEATYESGFVIDKFPISRPNLTFSTLTVSNMSPEDSSIYLCSVADSTTNEKLFFGSGTQLSVL.

The rearrangement links TRBV7-2 to TRBJ2-2, with D unresolved. CDR1 is SGHTA and CDR2 is FQGNSA in the germline V gene. This CDR3 spans 14 amino acids. The V end lost 4 bases, the J end lost 4 bases, and 10 bases lay between the germline ends. Here the CDR3 reads CASSSMGFTGELFF. The DNA of the CDR3 is TGTGCCAGCAGCTCGATGGGGTTCACCGGGGAGCTGTTTTTT.

This clonotype counts as medium-sized (0.01 to 0.1%). The DNA of the CDR3 is TGTGCCAGCAGCCCGACAGGGTACGAGCAGTACTTC. The encoded protein is CASSPTGYEQYF. The chain carries TRBV14 and TRBJ2-7; TRBD1 matches at 7 bases. From germline, CDR1 is SGHDN and CDR2 FVKESK. This CDR3 has 12 residues. V dropped 4 bases and J dropped 4; count of bases not matched to a gene: 1.

This clonotype came up many times. V and J are TRBV29-1 and TRBJ1-3, with D perhaps TRBD1 (6 bases). With 5 bases removed from V and 4 bases from J, the gap between germline ends came to 15 bases. Per germline, CDR1 SQVTM and CDR2 ANQGSEA. The length of the CDR3 is 14 residues. CDR3 sequence (DNA): TGCAGCGTTACGTACGGGGGGACAGGAAACACCATATATTTT. Amino acids: CSVTYGGTGNTIYF. Full variable domain (remainder filled in from reference TRBV29-1 and TRBJ1-3): SAVISQKPSRDICQRGTSLTIQCQVDSQVTMMFWYRQQPGQSLTLIATANQGSEATYESGFVIDKFPISRPNLTFSTLTVSNMSPEDSSIYLCSVTYGGTGNTIYFGEGSWLTVV.

The table lists this clonotype with many counts. The gene calls are TRBV5-5 and TRBJ2-3; no clear D gene. Germline V lookup: CDR1 SGHKS, CDR2 YYEKEE (reference sequence). The CDR3 extends over 13 amino acids. V lost 1 base to trimming and J lost 0 bases, with 3 bases between them. CDR3 region: CASSLTSTDTQYF. The CDR3 DNA sequence: TGTGCCAGCAGCTTGACCAGCACAGATACGCAGTATTTT. Variable domain in full (rest from reference TRBV5-5 and TRBJ2-3): DAGVTQSPTHLIKTRGQQVTLRCSPISGHKSVSWYQQVLGQGPQFIFQYYEKEERGRGNFPDRFSARQFPNYSSELNVNALLLGDSALYLCASSLTSTDTQYFGPGTRLTVL.

This clonotype was observed a handful of times. The rearrangement uses TRBV29-1 and TRBJ2-7; D gene unclear. The CDR3 covers 12 residues. V lost 4 bases and J 1 base, leaving 8 bases between the germline ends. The germline gives CDR1 SQVTM, CDR2 ANQGSEA. CDR3 sequence: CSVGGNSYEQYF. CDR3 sequence (DNA): TGCAGCGTTGGAGGCAATTCCTACGAGCAGTACTTC.

This clonotype was detected only a few times. The genes are TRBV7-6 and TRBJ2-7; D may be TRBD2 (6 bases). Per the germline V gene, CDR1 is SGHVS and CDR2 is FNYEAQ. V was trimmed by 6 bases and J by 0 bases, leaving 9 bases between them. The CDR3 covers 13 residues. The CDR3 loop is CASSWGVSYEQYV. As DNA, the CDR3 is TGTGCCAGCAGTTGGGGGGTCTCCTACGAGCAGTACGTC.

This clonotype was seen a few times. V usage is TRBV19 and J usage is TRBJ2-3; D is undetermined. The CDR3 totals 15 residues. CDR1 is LNHDA, CDR2 SQIVND, per germline (reference sequence). Trimming pared 2 bases from V and 0 bases from J, leaving 9 bases between. CDR3 nucleotides: TGTGCCAGTAGTATACCGAATAATAGCACAGATACGCAGTATTTT. Its translation is CASSIPNNSTDTQYF.

This clonotype was observed many times. The chain employs TRBV6-6 and TRBJ2-5; D may be TRBD1 (6 bases). The length of the CDR3 is 17 residues. V was clipped by 8 bases and J by 2 bases, with 24 bases between them. Per the germline V gene, CDR1 is MNHNY and CDR2 is SVGAGI (reference sequence). Here the CDR3 DNA reads TGTGCCAGCTCAACCAGGCAGGGGCTACTTAAACAAGAGACCCAGTACTTC. As protein: CASSTRQGLLKQETQYF.

This clonotype occurred a few times. This chain joins TRBV18 and TRBJ2-1, with D perhaps matching TRBD1 (7 bases). Trimming pared 2 bases from V and 0 bases from J, leaving 17 bases between. The CDR3 length is 18 residues. Germline CDR1 is KGHSH and CDR2 is LQKENI. The CDR3 nucleotides read TGTGCCAGCTCACCATCCGTCTCGGGGGACAGCTCCTACAATGAGCAGTTCTTC. It is translated as CASSPSVSGDSSYNEQFF.

This clonotype occurred a few times. This rearrangement joins TRBV20-1 to TRBJ2-5; D is possibly TRBD1 or TRBD2 (5 bases each). Germline V gene data show CDR1 as DFQATT and CDR2 as SNEGSKA (reference sequence). V was cut by 3 bases and J by 5 bases, with 13 bases left in between. The CDR3 runs 13 residues. CDR3 DNA: TGCAGTGCTAGGGGACGGGAATGGGAGACCCAGTACTTC. Protein sequence: CSARGREWETQYF.

V is TRBV13 and J is TRBJ2-1; 10 nucleotides agree with TRBD1. The V segment lost 5 bases and the J segment 7 bases; nucleotides outside the gene matches: 2. From germline, CDR1 is PRHDT and CDR2 FYEKMQ (reference sequence). The CDR3 has 13 residues. The CDR3 spells CASSTDRGNEQFF. CDR3 in DNA: TGTGCCAGCAGCACGGACAGGGGGAATGAGCAGTTCTTC.

This clonotype was recorded a few times. This chain links TRBV6-1 with TRBJ2-3; a possible D gene is TRBD2 (6 bases). Germline CDR1 is MNHNS and CDR2 is SASEGT. Trimming shortened V by 1 base and J by 0 bases, and 26 bases separated the two germline ends. This CDR3 is 21 amino acids long. CDR3: CASSEVDGGAHVAASTDTQYF. The CDR3 DNA follows: TGTGCCAGCAGTGAAGTGGATGGCGGGGCGCACGTAGCGGCTAGCACAGATACGCAGTATTTT.

The V gene is TRBV16, the J gene TRBJ1-5; 10 bases are a match to TRBD1. Trimming removed 2 bases from V and 0 bases from J; junction bases left unmatched: 10. Per the germline V gene, CDR1 is KGHSY and CDR2 is FQNENV. This CDR3 has 19 residues. CDR3 sequence reads: CASSQVDRGTSDSNQPQHF. The CDR3 nucleotides read TGTGCCAGCAGCCAAGTGGACAGGGGGACTTCGGATAGCAATCAGCCCCAGCATTTT.

V usage is TRBV29-1 and J usage is TRBJ2-7; the match to TRBD2 covers 14 bases. CDR3 length: 13 residues. Trimming at V came to 6 bases and at J to 6 bases, leaving 4 bases not matched to a gene. CDR1 and CDR2 from the germline V gene are SQVTM and ANQGSEA. This CDR3 reads CSVGTSGSGEQYV. The CDR3 DNA reads TGCAGCGTGGGGACTAGCGGGAGTGGCGAGCAGTACGTC.

This clonotype came up a few times. The rearrangement joins TRBV6-2 or TRBV6-3 to TRBJ1-5; 9 bases are a match to TRBD1. The germline V gene encodes CDR1 MNHEY and CDR2 SVGEGT. The CDR3 consists of 16 residues. V shed 0 bases, J shed 4 bases, and the junction held 4 bases outside the gene matches. The CDR3 DNA follows: TGTGCCAGCAGTTACTCCGGGACAGGGCATAATCAGCCCCAGCATTTT. It encodes CASSYSGTGHNQPQHF.

A few counts support this clonotype. The V call is TRBV9, the J call TRBJ2-1, with D perhaps given as TRBD1 or TRBD2 (5 bases each). The CDR3 runs to 16 residues. Germline V gene data show CDR1 as SGDLS and CDR2 as YYNGEE. The ends were cut back, 4 bases at V and 3 bases at J, with 17 bases in the middle. The CDR3 sequence is CASSPTVLGVYNEQFF. The CDR3 DNA is TGTGCCAGCAGCCCCACGGTTCTGGGGGTCTACAATGAGCAGTTCTTC.

This clonotype was recorded a few times. The chain joins TRBV29-1 to TRBJ1-2, with unresolved D. This CDR3 spans 13 amino acids. The V gene's germline CDR1 is SQVTM and CDR2 ANQGSEA. V lost 4 bases and J 0 bases, leaving 9 bases between the germline ends. Written as DNA, the CDR3 is TGCAGCGTTGGAGGCGGTACTAACTATGGCTACACCTTC. It codes for CSVGGGTNYGYTF.

This clonotype occurred a few times. J is TRBJ1-1 and V is TRBV18; D not resolved. The CDR3 runs to 15 residues. The germline V gene has CDR1 KGHSH and CDR2 LQKENI. V lost 0 bases and J 5 bases, leaving 13 bases between the germline ends. The CDR3 loop is CASSPPLGYMTEAFF. In DNA form, the CDR3 reads TGTGCCAGCTCACCACCGTTGGGGTACATGACTGAAGCTTTCTTT.

The gene calls are TRBV7-2 and TRBJ2-3, with unresolved D. Germline values: CDR1 SGHTA, CDR2 FQGNSA. Trimming removed 1 base at V and 3 bases at J, with 11 bases between. This CDR3 is 15 amino acids long. The CDR3 coding sequence is TGTGCCAGCAGCTTAGGCGGTCCCCGGACAGATACGCAGTATTTT. It is translated as CASSLGGPRTDTQYF.

The chain uses TRBV19 and TRBJ1-1; the D is unclear. V was pared by 5 bases and J by 0 bases, with 16 bases between. CDR1 and CDR2 from the germline V gene are LNHDA and SQIVND (reference sequence). The CDR3 has 16 residues. CDR3 sequence: CASSPLTQIMNTEAFF. CDR3 nucleotides: TGTGCCAGTAGTCCCCTTACGCAGATCATGAACACTGAAGCTTTCTTT.

The chain joins TRBV28 to TRBJ1-4; D is ambiguous. The CDR3 loop spans 14 amino acids. V lost 7 bases and J lost 5, with 14 bases in between. From germline, CDR1 is MDHEN and CDR2 SYDVKM. Here the CDR3 reads CASTNAQRNEKLFF. The CDR3 coding sequence is TGTGCCAGCACGAACGCACAGAGAAATGAAAAACTGTTTTTT.

This chain links TRBV4-3 with TRBJ1-1, with D unresolved. Germline values: CDR1 LGHNA, CDR2 YSLEER. The V end lost 1 base, the J end lost 0 bases, and 3 bases lay between the germline ends. The CDR3 sequence is 13 residues long. The DNA of the CDR3 is TGCGCCAGCAGCCAAGCCGTGAACACTGAAGCTTTCTTT. The encoded protein is CASSQAVNTEAFF.

The CDR3 sequence: CASSPIRTGGWNTEAFF. The CDR3 DNA is TGCGCCAGCAGCCCTATCCGGACAGGGGGATGGAACACTGAAGCTTTCTTT. The rearrangement uses TRBV5-1 and TRBJ1-1; 10 nucleotides agree with TRBD1. This CDR3 comprises 17 residues. Germline V lookup: CDR1 SGHRS, CDR2 YFSETQ. V gave up 4 bases and J gave up 1 base; unmatched junction bases: 10. The variable domain in full, with the rest retrieved from reference TRBV5-1 and TRBJ1-1, is KAGVTQTPRYLIKTRGQQVTLSCSPISGHRSVSWYQQTPGQGLQFLFEYFSETQRNKGNFPGRFSGRQFSNSRSEMNVSTLELGDSALYLCASSPIRTGGWNTEAFFGQGTRLTVV.

This clonotype came up many times. Germline and junction disagree at one end, which may indicate a read error. The chain links TRBV7-2 to TRBJ2-3; D uncertain. This CDR3 is 12 amino acids long. Looked up from germline, CDR1 is SGHTA and CDR2 is FQGNSA. In DNA form, the CDR3 reads TGTGCCAGCAGCTTAAGCAGAGATACGCAGTATTTT. Residues: CASSLSRDTQYF.

This clonotype was found a few times. The genes are TRBV12-3 or TRBV12-4 and TRBJ2-3; the D is unclear. The CDR3 covers 14 residues. The V end lost 3 bases, the J end lost 4 bases, and 11 bases lay between the germline ends. CDR3 sequence reads: CASSFYGSPDTQYF. The CDR3 region has the DNA TGTGCCAGCAGTTTTTATGGTAGCCCAGATACGCAGTATTTT.

A few counts support this clonotype. CDR3 in DNA: TGTGCCAGCAGCCAACTAGCGGGTAGCACAGATACGCAGTATTTT. This translates into CASSQLAGSTDTQYF. The chain has TRBV14 and TRBJ2-3; TRBD2 matches 8 bases. J gave up 0 bases and V 2 bases, and 1 base lay outside the gene matches. This CDR3 spans 15 amino acids. CDR1 and CDR2 from the germline V gene are SGHDN and FVKESK.